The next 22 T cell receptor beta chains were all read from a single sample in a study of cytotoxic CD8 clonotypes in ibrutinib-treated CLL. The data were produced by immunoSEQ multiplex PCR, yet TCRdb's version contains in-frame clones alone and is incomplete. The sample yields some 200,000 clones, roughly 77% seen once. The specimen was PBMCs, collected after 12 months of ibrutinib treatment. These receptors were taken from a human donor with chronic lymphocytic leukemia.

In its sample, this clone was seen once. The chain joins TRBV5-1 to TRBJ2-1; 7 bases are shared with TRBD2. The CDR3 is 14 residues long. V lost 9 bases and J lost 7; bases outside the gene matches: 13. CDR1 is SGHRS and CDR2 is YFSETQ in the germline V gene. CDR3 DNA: TGCGCCACCGAGACGGGGGAGGGCCTGAATGAGCAGTTCTTC. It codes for CATETGEGLNEQFF. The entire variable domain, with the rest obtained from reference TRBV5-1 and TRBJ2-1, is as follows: KAGVTQTPRYLIKTRGQQVTLSCSPISGHRSVSWYQQTPGQGLQFLFEYFSETQRNKGNFPGRFSGRQFSNSRSEMNVSTLELGDSALYLCATETGEGLNEQFFGPGTRLTVL.

CDR3 DNA sequence: TGTGCCAGCAGCTCTCTCCTACAGAGTGATCAGCAGTACTTC. Amino acids: CASSSLLQSDQQYF. The chain is built from TRBV13 and TRBJ2-7; D remains unclear. From germline, CDR1 is PRHDT and CDR2 FYEKMQ (reference sequence). This CDR3 has 14 residues. Deletions cut 4 bases from V and 8 bases from J, with 18 bases between.

The CDR3: CASSEGGWQYF. The CDR3 DNA reads TGTGCCAGCAGTGAAGGTGGGTGGCAGTACTTC. The V call is TRBV6-1, the J call TRBJ2-7; D unclear. The V end lost 1 base, the J end lost 9 bases, and 7 bases lay between the germline ends. Germline-derived CDR1 and CDR2 are MNHNS and SASEGT. The CDR3 contains 11 residues.

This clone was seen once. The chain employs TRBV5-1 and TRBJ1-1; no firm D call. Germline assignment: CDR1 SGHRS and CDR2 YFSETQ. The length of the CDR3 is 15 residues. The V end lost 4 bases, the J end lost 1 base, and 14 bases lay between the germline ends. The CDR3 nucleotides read TGCGCCAGCAGCATCCCCGGCATGCCGAACACTGAAGCTTTCTTT. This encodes CASSIPGMPNTEAFF.

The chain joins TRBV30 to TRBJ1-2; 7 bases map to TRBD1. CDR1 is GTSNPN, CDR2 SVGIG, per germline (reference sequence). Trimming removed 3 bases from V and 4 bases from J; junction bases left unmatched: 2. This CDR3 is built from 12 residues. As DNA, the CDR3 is TGTGCCTGGAGGGGGACAGCCTATGGCTACACCTTC. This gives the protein CAWRGTAYGYTF.

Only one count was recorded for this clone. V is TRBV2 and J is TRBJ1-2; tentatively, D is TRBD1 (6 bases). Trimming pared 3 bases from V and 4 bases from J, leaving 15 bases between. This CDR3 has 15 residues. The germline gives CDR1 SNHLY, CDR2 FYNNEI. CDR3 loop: CASSEGGRIPYGYTF. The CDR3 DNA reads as TGTGCCAGCAGTGAGGGGGGGCGCATCCCCTATGGCTACACCTTC.

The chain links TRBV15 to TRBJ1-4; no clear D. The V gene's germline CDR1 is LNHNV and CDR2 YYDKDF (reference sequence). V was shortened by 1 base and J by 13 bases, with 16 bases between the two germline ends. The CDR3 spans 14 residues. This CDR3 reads CATSRARDEARLFF. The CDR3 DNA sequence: TGTGCCACCAGCAGAGCCCGGGATGAGGCGAGACTGTTTTTT.

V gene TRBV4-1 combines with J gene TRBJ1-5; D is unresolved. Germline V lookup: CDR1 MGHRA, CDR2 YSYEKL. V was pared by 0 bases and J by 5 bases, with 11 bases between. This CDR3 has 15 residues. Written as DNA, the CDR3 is TGCGCCAGCAGCCAAGACCCTAAGGGCGATCAGCCCCAGCATTTT. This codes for CASSQDPKGDQPQHF.

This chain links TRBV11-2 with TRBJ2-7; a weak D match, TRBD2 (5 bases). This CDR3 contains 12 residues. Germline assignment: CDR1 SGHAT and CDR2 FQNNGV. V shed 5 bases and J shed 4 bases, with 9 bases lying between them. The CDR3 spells CASSPGGYEQYF. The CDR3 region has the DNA TGTGCCAGCAGCCCCGGCGGGTACGAGCAGTACTTC.

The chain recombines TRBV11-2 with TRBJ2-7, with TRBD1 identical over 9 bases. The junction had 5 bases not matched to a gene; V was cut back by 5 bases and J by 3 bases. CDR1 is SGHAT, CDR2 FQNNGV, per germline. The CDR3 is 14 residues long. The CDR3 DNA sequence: TGTGCCAGCAGCCGGACAGGGGCGTACTACGAGCAGTACTTC. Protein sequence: CASSRTGAYYEQYF.

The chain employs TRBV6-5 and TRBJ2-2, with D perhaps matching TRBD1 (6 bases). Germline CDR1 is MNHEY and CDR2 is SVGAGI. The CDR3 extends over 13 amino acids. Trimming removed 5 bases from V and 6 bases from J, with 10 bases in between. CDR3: CASSQQGAGELFF. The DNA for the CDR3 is TGTGCCAGCAGTCAACAGGGCGCCGGGGAGCTGTTTTTT.

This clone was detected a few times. The CDR3 sequence: CAWGGQVNTEAFF. CDR3 sequence (DNA): TGTGCCTGGGGGGGACAGGTCAACACTGAAGCTTTCTTT. The chain carries TRBV30 and TRBJ1-1, with 8 bases identical to TRBD1. V lost 5 bases and J lost 2; bases outside the gene matches: 4. Germline V gene sequence: CDR1 GTSNPN, CDR2 SVGIG (reference sequence). The CDR3 has 13 amino acids.

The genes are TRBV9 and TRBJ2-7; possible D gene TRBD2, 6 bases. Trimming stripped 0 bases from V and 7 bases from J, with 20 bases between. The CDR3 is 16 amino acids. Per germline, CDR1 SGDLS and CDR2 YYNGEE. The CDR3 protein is CASSVGGGTPEEEQYF. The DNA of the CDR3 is TGTGCCAGCAGCGTAGGAGGAGGGACTCCCGAGGAGGAGCAGTACTTC.

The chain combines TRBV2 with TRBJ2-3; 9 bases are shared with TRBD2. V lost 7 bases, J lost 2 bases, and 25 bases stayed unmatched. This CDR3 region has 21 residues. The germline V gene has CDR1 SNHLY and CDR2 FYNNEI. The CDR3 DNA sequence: TGTGCCAGCACCCGCCCCGAGAAGTGGCGGGGGGGTAATATGGACACAGATACGCAGTATTTT. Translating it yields CASTRPEKWRGGNMDTDTQYF. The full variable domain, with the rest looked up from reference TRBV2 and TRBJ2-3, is EPEVTQTPSHQVTQMGQEVILRCVPISNHLYFYWYRQILGQKVEFLVSFYNNEISEKSEIFDDQFSVERPDGSNFTLKIRSTKLEDSAMYFCASTRPEKWRGGNMDTDTQYFGPGTRLTVL.

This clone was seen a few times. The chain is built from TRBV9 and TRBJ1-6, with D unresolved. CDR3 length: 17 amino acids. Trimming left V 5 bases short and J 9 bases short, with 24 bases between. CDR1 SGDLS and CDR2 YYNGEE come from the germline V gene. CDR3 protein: CASRGSDGEIEGSPLHF. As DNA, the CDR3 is TGTGCCAGCAGAGGATCGGACGGGGAAATTGAGGGTTCACCCCTCCACTTT.

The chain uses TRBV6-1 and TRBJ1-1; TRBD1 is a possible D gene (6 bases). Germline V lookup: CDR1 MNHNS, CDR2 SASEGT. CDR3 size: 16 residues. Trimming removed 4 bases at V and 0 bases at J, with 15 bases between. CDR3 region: CASSAKSGTLNTEAFF. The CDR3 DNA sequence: TGTGCCAGCAGTGCTAAGTCCGGGACACTGAACACTGAAGCTTTCTTT.

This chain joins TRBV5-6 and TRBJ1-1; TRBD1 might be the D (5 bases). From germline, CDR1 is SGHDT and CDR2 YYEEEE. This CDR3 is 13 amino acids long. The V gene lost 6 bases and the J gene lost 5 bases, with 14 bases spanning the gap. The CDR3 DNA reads TGTGCCAGCACCTGGGGCAGGCGTACTGAAGCTTTCTTT. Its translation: CASTWGRRTEAFF.

CDR3 sequence (DNA): TGTGCCACCAGCAGGGGGTTGGGACAGGAGTACGAGCAGTACTTC. This sequence encodes CATSRGLGQEYEQYF. The V call is TRBV15, the J call TRBJ2-7, with TRBD1 matching over 8 bases. With 3 bases clipped from V and 4 bases from J, the junction kept 8 bases outside the gene matches. Per germline, CDR1 LNHNV and CDR2 YYDKDF (reference sequence). The CDR3 runs to 15 residues.

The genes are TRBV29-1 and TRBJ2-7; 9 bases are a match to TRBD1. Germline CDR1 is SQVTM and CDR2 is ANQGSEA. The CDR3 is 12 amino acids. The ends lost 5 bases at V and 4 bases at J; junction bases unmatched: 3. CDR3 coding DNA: TGCAGCGTTCAACAGGGGGCGTACGAGCAGTACTTC. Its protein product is CSVQQGAYEQYF.

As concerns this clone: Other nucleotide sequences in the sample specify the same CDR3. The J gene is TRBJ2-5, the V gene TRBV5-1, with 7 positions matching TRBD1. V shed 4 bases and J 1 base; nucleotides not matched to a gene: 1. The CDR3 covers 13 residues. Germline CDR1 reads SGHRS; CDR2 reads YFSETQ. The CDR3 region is CASSRDSQETQYF. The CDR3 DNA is TGCGCCAGCAGCAGGGACAGCCAAGAGACCCAGTACTTC.

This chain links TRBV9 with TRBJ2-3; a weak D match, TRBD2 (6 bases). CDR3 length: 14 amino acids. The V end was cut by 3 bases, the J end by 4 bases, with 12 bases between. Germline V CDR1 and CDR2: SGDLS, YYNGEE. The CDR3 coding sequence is TGTGCCAGCAGCGCCGGGAGCCCGGCAGATACGCAGTATTTT. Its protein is CASSAGSPADTQYF.

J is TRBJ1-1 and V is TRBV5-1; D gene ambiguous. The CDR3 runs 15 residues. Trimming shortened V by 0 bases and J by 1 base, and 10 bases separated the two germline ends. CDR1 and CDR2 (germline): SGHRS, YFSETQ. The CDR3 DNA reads TGCGCCAGCAGCTTGGTAGCACAAGAGAACACTGAAGCTTTCTTT. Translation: CASSLVAQENTEAFF.